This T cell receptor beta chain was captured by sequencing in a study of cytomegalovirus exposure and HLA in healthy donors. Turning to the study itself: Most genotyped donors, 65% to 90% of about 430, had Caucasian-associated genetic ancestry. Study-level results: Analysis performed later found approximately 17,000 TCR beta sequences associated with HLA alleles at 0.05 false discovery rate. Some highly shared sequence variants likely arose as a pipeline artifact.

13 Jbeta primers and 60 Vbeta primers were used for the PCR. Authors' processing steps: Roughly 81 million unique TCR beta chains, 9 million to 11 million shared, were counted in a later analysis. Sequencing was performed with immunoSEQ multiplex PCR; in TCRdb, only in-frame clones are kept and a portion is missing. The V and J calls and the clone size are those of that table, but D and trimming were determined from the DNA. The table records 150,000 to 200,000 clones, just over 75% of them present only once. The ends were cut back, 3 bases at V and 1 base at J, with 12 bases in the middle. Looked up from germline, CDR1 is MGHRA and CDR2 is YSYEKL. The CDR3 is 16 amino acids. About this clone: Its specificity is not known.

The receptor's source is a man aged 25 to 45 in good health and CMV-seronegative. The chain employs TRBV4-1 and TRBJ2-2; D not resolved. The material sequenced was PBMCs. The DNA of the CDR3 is TGCGCCAGCAGCCAGAGTGGAGAAAAGAACACCGGGGAGCTGTTTTTT. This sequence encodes CASSQSGEKNTGELFF.